This T cell receptor (beta chain) emerged from a study of blood T cells in healthy people across ages. Germline CDR1 is SNHLY and CDR2 is FYNNEI. This CDR3 has 16 residues. Between the trimmed V and J ends, which lost 0 bases and 6 bases, there was a span of 15 bases. A J-beta primer mix and a sample-barcoded 5' primer were used in a second PCR of roughly 6 to 11 cycles. TCRdb itself ran the 5' RACE reads through MiXCR, one entry per CDR3 protein. Here the sample spans around 1,100,000 distinct CDR3 sequences, around two fifths being singletons. The sequence derives from a man aged 18-30 years in good health. This chain connects TRBV2 to TRBJ2-1; possibly TRBD1 or TRBD2 for D (5 bases each). The specimen was blood. As DNA, the CDR3 is TGTGCCAGCAGTGAAGCGGGGACCCGAACTCGCAATGAGCAGTTCTTC. It encodes CASSEAGTRTRNEQFF. The complete variable domain, with remaining parts taken from reference TRBV2 and TRBJ2-1, reads EPEVTQTPSHQVTQMGQEVILRCVPISNHLYFYWYRQILGQKVEFLVSFYNNEISEKSEIFDDQFSVERPDGSNFTLKIRSTKLEDSAMYFCASSEAGTRTRNEQFFGPGTRLTVL.